A single sample gave rise to the 12 T cell receptor beta chains below, sequenced in a study of blood T cell repertoires in COVID-19. Data came from immunoSEQ multiplex PCR; TCRdb stores just in-frame clones and leaves some out. This sample has about 140,000 clones; around 83% occur once, and the top ten carry more than 2%. Sequenced material: peripheral blood. The receptors come from a human donor with acute or convalescent COVID-19. The donor label of this sample is uncertain.

The rearrangement joins TRBV18 to TRBJ1-4; no clear D gene. V lost 3 bases to trimming and J lost 0 bases, with 8 bases between them. Germline V lookup: CDR1 KGHSH, CDR2 LQKENI. The CDR3 loop spans 15 amino acids. The CDR3 nucleotides are TGTGCCAGCTCACCGCGGGGTGCAACTAATGAAAAACTGTTTTTT. Translation: CASSPRGATNEKLFF.

The chain is built from TRBV19 and TRBJ1-6, with D tentatively TRBD1 (6 bases). From germline, CDR1 is LNHDA and CDR2 SQIVND (reference sequence). This CDR3 has 15 residues. Trimming cost V 6 bases and J 0 bases, with 9 bases left between them. The CDR3 sequence: CASRGQSSYNSPLHF. Written as DNA, the CDR3 is TGTGCCAGTAGGGGACAAAGCTCCTATAATTCACCCCTCCACTTT.

The chain joins TRBV25-1 to TRBJ1-4, with D possibly TRBD1 on 5 matching bases. The germline V and J ends were trimmed by 6 bases and 6 bases, with 11 bases remaining between them. Germline V CDR1 and CDR2: MGHDK, SYGVNS. The CDR3 has 13 residues. The CDR3, as DNA: TGTGCCAGCAGGGACAAAGTGTATGAAAAACTGTTTTTT. Encoded protein: CASRDKVYEKLFF.

The chain couples TRBV7-2 to TRBJ1-1; 9 nucleotides align to TRBD1. Per the germline V gene, CDR1 is SGHTA and CDR2 is FQGNSA. V lost 5 bases, J lost 5 bases, and 9 bases stayed unmatched. This CDR3 region has 15 residues. The CDR3 coding sequence is TGTGCCAGCAGCACCCCACAGGGGGCGCTAACTGAAGCTTTCTTT. Its protein product is CASSTPQGALTEAFF. The variable domain in full, with the rest retrieved from reference TRBV7-2 and TRBJ1-1, is GAGVSQSPSNKVTEKGKDVELRCDPISGHTALYWYRQSLGQGLEFLIYFQGNSAPDKSGLPSDRFSAERTGGSVSTLTIQRTQQEDSAVYLCASSTPQGALTEAFFGQGTRLTVV.

V gene TRBV24-1 combines with J gene TRBJ2-1; D might be TRBD2 (5 bases). CDR3 length: 13 amino acids. Trimming pared 7 bases from V and 3 bases from J, leaving 9 bases between. Looked up from germline, CDR1 is KGHDR and CDR2 is SFDVKD. CDR3 bases: TGTGCCACCAGACGGGAAGACTACAATGAGCAGTTCTTC. Its translation: CATRREDYNEQFF.

The chain links TRBV18 to TRBJ1-2; 7 nucleotides match TRBD1. V shed 3 bases, J shed 3 bases, and the junction held 4 bases outside the gene matches. The CDR3 sequence is 14 residues long. Looked up from germline, CDR1 is KGHSH and CDR2 is LQKENI. The CDR3, as DNA: TGTGCCAGCTCACCTGACAGGGATGACTATGGCTACACCTTC. Translated, it gives CASSPDRDDYGYTF.

The rearrangement links TRBV10-3 to TRBJ1-2, with 10 bases that match TRBD1. This CDR3 comprises 15 residues. Unmatched junction bases numbered 4, after V lost 1 base and J lost 5 bases. Germline CDR1 and CDR2: ENHRY and SYGVKD. In DNA form, the CDR3 reads TGTGCCATCAGTGAGTTTGGGACAGGGGATTATGGCTACACCTTC. This sequence encodes CAISEFGTGDYGYTF.

The genes are TRBV6-5 and TRBJ2-3, with D perhaps matching TRBD1 (5 bases). Trimming took off 8 bases at V and 0 bases at J, with 12 bases between the two ends. CDR1 and CDR2 (germline): MNHEY, SVGAGI. The CDR3 extends over 14 amino acids. The CDR3: CASGLGASTDTQYF. CDR3 DNA: TGTGCCAGCGGGTTAGGGGCCAGCACAGATACGCAGTATTTT.

The rearrangement joins TRBV18 to TRBJ1-1; D is uncertain. The germline CDR1 and CDR2 sequences are KGHSH and LQKENI. V was trimmed by 0 bases and J by 2 bases, leaving 10 bases between them. The CDR3 has 15 residues. DNA for the CDR3: TGTGCCAGCTCACCACCGAGCAGGTTTAACACTGAAGCTTTCTTT. Residues: CASSPPSRFNTEAFF.

This chain connects TRBV5-1 to TRBJ2-6; maybe TRBD2 (5 bases). Looked up from germline, CDR1 is SGHRS and CDR2 is YFSETQ. The CDR3 runs 16 residues. Trimming removed 2 bases from V and 2 bases from J, with 11 bases in between. The CDR3 spells CASSFSGLTGANVLTF. The DNA of the CDR3 is TGCGCCAGCAGCTTCTCGGGATTGACTGGGGCCAACGTCCTGACTTTC.

V usage is TRBV19 and J usage is TRBJ1-5; D call uncertain. The CDR3 spans 15 residues. The V gene lost 5 bases and the J gene lost 2 bases, with 13 bases spanning the gap. Germline CDR1 LNHDA, CDR2 SQIVND (reference sequence). The CDR3 loop reads CASSPGRLGNQPQHF. The CDR3 DNA sequence: TGTGCCAGTAGTCCGGGGAGGTTGGGCAATCAGCCCCAGCATTTT. Variable domain in full (rest from reference TRBV19 and TRBJ1-5): DGGITQSPKYLFRKEGQNVTLSCEQNLNHDAMYWYRQDPGQGLRLIYYSQIVNDFQKGDIAEGYSVSREKKESFPLTVTSAQKNPTAFYLCASSPGRLGNQPQHFGDGTRLSIL.

This chain uses TRBV6-4 with TRBJ2-1, with unresolved D. Trimming took 5 bases from V and 5 from J, leaving 22 bases between them. Germline CDR1 reads MRHNA; CDR2 reads SNTAGT. The CDR3 covers 17 residues. The CDR3 region is CASSKTALTLGDNEQFF. For the CDR3, the DNA is TGTGCCAGCAGTAAAACCGCTTTAACACTGGGCGACAATGAGCAGTTCTTC.